The clone carrying this T cell receptor (beta chain) was observed a handful of times. Germline values: CDR1 LNHDA, CDR2 SQIVND (reference sequence). V lost 3 bases to trimming and J lost 6 bases, with 20 bases between them. CDR3 length: 16 residues. The source of the sample is a study of blood T cells in healthy people across ages. Peripheral blood, roughly 11 milliliters per donor, was collected. For the second PCR, which ran for about 6 to 11 cycles, a sample-barcoded 5' primer and a J-beta primer mix were used. Any given sample supplied a minimum of 3 million CDR3-containing paired-end reads. One entry per CDR3 protein, called by TCRdb with MiXCR from the 5' RACE reads. The sample records roughly 1,100,000 distinct CDR3 sequences, under 30% being singletons. In addition, the sample was reused for a study of T cells of mothers and their children.

The rearrangement links TRBV19 to TRBJ1-2; possibly TRBD1 for D (5 bases). This clonotype was obtained from a girl aged 2 to 9 in good health. The sample taken for sequencing was blood. For the CDR3, the DNA is TGTGCCAGTAGTATTGGCGCAGGGATTTCCTTGGATGGCTACACCTTC. Encoded protein: CASSIGAGISLDGYTF.